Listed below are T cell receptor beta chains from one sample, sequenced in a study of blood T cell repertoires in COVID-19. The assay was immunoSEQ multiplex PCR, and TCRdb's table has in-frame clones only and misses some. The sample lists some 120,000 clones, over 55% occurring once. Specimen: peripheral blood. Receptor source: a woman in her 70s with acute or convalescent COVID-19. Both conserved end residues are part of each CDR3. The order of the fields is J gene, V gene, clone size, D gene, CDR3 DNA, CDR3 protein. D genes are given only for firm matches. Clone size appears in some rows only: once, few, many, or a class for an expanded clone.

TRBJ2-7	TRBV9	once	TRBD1	TGTGCCAGCAGCGTAGAACCAAGGGACAGCTACGAGCAGTACTTC	CASSVEPRDSYEQYF
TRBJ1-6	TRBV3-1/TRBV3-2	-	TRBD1	TGTGCCAGCAGCCCCCGGACAGGGAGCAATTCACCCCTCCACTTT	CASSPRTGSNSPLHF
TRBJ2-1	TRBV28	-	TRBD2	TGTGCCAGCAGAATCGGGGGGGAGACCTACAATGAGCAGTTCTTC	CASRIGGETYNEQFF
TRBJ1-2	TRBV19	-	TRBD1	TGTGCCAGTAGTAGATCAACAGGGGCTAACTATGGCTACACCTTC	CASSRSTGANYGYTF
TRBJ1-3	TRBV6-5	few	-	TGTGCCAGCAGCCAGGAGGTCCTCTCTGGAAACACCATATATTTT	CASSQEVLSGNTIYF
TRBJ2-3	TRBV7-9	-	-	TGTGCCAGCAGCTTAGCAGAGATAGCGACAGATACGCAGTATTTT	CASSLAEIATDTQYF
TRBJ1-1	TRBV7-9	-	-	TGTGCCAGCAGCTTCGGTGCTGAAGCTTTCTTT	CASSFGAEAFF
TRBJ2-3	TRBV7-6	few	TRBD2	TGTGCCAGCAGCCAAACGGGTCGGGGAGGGTTCGGAGATACGCAGTATTTT	CASSQTGRGGFGDTQYF
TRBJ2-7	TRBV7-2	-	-	TGTGCCAGCAGCTTAGTGGGTGCTAGCGACTACGAGCAGTACTTC	CASSLVGASDYEQYF
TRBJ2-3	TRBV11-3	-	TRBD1	TGTGCCAGCAGCTTAGCGAAGGGACAGGGCGGCACAGATACGCAGTATTTT	CASSLAKGQGGTDTQYF
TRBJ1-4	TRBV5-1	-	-	TGCGCCAGCAGCTTGCTTGCAACTAATGAAAAACTGTTTTTT	CASSLLATNEKLFF
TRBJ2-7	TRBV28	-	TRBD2	TGTGCCAGCAGTTTAGGGGCTAGCGGGAGGTGGTACGAGCAGTACTTC	CASSLGASGRWYEQYF
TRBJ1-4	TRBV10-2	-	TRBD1	TGCGCCAGCAACAACAGGGGGCACCCCGAAAAACTGTTTTTT	CASNNRGHPEKLFF
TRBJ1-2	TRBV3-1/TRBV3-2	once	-	TGTGCCAGCAGCCAAGAGCGGAGTGGTCGTCTCACCTTC	CASSQERSGRLTF
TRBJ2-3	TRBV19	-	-	TGTGCCAGTAGTATTTCGTCAGGGGCAGATACGCAGTATTTT	CASSISSGADTQYF
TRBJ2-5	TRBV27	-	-	TGTGCCAGCAGTTTTGGGGGCGGGGAGACCCAGTACTTC	CASSFGGGETQYF
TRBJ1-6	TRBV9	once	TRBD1	TGTGCCAGCAGCGTAGTGGGACAGGGAGTTTCACCCCTCCACTTT	CASSVVGQGVSPLHF
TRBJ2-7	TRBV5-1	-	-	TGCGCCAGCAGCTTGGACGGGGTTACCTACGAGCAGTACTTC	CASSLDGVTYEQYF
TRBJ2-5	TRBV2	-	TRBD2	TGTGCCAGCAGGAGCGGGAGGGCCGTTGAGACCCAGTACTTC	CASRSGRAVETQYF
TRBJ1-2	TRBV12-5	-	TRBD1	TGTGCTAGTGGCCCCGATGGGACAGGCAACTATGGCTACACCTTC	CASGPDGTGNYGYTF
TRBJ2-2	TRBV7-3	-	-	TGTGCCAGCAGCTTAACGTGGAGCACCGGGGAGCTGTTTTTT	CASSLTWSTGELFF
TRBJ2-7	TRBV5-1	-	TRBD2	TGCGCCAGCAGCTTAGGACTAGCGGATTACGAGCAGTACTTC	CASSLGLADYEQYF
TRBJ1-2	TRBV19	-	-	TGTGCCAGTAGTATAGGGGGGGGACAAGACTATGGCTACACCTTC	CASSIGGGQDYGYTF
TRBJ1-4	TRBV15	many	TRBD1	TGTGCCACCAGCGGTGGCAGGGGGAGAACCCGTAATGAAAAACTGTTTTTT	CATSGGRGRTRNEKLFF
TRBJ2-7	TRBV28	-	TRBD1	TGTGCCAGCAGTTCACATACCTGGGACAGGGGGAACTACGAGCAGTACTTC	CASSSHTWDRGNYEQYF
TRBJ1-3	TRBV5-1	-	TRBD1	TGCGCCAGCACCCCAGGGGGGACTGGAAACACCATATATTTT	CASTPGGTGNTIYF
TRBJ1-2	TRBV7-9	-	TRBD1	TGTGCCAGCAGCTTGGGACAGGGTTTTGCCAACTATGGCTACACCTTC	CASSLGQGFANYGYTF
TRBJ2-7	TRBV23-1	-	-	TGCGCCAGCAGTACCCGAGGGAGTACGGAGCAGTACTTC	CASSTRGSTEQYF
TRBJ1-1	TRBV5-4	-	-	TGTGCCAGCAGCTTGTACAGGCCGAACACTGAAGCTTTCTTT	CASSLYRPNTEAFF
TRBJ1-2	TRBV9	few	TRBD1	TGTGCCAGCAGCCAACCAAGGGACAGCCCAGCTAACTATGGCTACACCTTC	CASSQPRDSPANYGYTF
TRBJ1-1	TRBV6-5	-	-	TGTGCCAGCACCTGGATTGGGAGGAGGGACACTGAAGCTTTCTTT	CASTWIGRRDTEAFF
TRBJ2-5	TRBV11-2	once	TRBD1	TGTGCCAGCAGACACGGGACAGGGGGCGTTGAGACCCAGTACTTC	CASRHGTGGVETQYF
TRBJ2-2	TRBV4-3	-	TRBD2	TGCGCCAGCAGCCAAGCTTCGGGAGGGGCCAACACCGGGGAGCTGTTTTTT	CASSQASGGANTGELFF
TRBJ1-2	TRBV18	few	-	TGTGCCAGCTCACCGGACGGACTTTACTATGGCTACACCTTC	CASSPDGLYYGYTF
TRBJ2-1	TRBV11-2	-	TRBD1	TGTGCCAGCAGCAGAAGGACAGGGGGTTTAGATGAGCAGTTCTTC	CASSRRTGGLDEQFF
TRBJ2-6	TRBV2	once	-	TGTGCCAGCAGTGAAAGACAGGGGGCCAACGTCCTGACTTTC	CASSERQGANVLTF
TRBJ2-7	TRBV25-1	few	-	TGTGCCAGCAGTGAATTTGTGAGCGCCCCGGACAACGAGCAGTACTTC	CASSEFVSAPDNEQYF
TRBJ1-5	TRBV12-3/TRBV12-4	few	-	TGTGCCAGCAGTATCTCGGGCAATCAGCCCCAGCATTTT	CASSISGNQPQHF
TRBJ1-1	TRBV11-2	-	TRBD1	TGTGCCAGCAGCTCTCGGACAGGGGGCATGCACCTCACTGAAGCTTTCTTT	CASSSRTGGMHLTEAFF
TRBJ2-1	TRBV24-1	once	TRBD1	TGTGCCACCAGTGACCCGGGACAGGGAAAGGGATACAATGAGCAGTTCTTC	CATSDPGQGKGYNEQFF
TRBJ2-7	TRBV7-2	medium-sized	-	TGTGCCAGCAGCCCATCCACTATGGGCGAGCAGTACTTC	CASSPSTMGEQYF
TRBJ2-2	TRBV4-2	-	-	TGTGCCAGCAGCCAAGGACAAGGGGACGGGGAGCTGTTTTTT	CASSQGQGDGELFF
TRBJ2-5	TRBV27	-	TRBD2	TGTGCCAGCAGCCTACAAACCCCAGGACTAGCGGGAGGGGGCCAAGAGACCCAGTACTTC	CASSLQTPGLAGGGQETQYF
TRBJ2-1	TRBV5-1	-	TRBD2	TGCGCCAGCAGCTTGGGGACTAGCGGGGATAGCTACAATGAGCAGTTCTTC	CASSLGTSGDSYNEQFF
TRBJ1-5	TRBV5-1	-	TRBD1	TGCGCCAGCAGCCAGGGGGCAGGGGGCGCCGAGCCCCAGCATTTT	CASSQGAGGAEPQHF
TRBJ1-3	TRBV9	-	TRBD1	TGTGCCAGCAGCGTATCCGGACAGGGGGAATACACCATATATTTT	CASSVSGQGEYTIYF
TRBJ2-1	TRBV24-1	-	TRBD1	TGTGCCACCAGTGAAACCGGGACAGGGAAAAATGAGCAGTTCTTC	CATSETGTGKNEQFF
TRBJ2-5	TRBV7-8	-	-	TGTGCCAGCAATTTCGAGGGTAGCAGAGAGACCCAGTACTTC	CASNFEGSRETQYF
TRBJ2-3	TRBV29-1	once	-	TGCAGCGCGGGGACTCCCCCAGATACGCAGTATTTT	CSAGTPPDTQYF